What follows are 24 T cell receptor beta chains derived from one specimen sequenced in a study of T cell responses to AZD1222 COVID-19 vaccine. Profiled with immunoSEQ multiplex PCR; TCRdb holds only in-frame clones, not every one. This sample has 150,000 to 190,000 clones, with about nine tenths found just once. Material: peripheral blood, obtained on day 0 of AZD1222 vaccination. The receptors here all came from an adult in good health.

The rearrangement links TRBV6-5 to TRBJ2-7, with D unresolved. The germline V and J ends were trimmed by 0 bases and 1 base, with 7 bases remaining between them. The CDR3 extends over 14 amino acids. Germline lookup yields CDR1 MNHEY and CDR2 SVGAGI. Here the CDR3 reads CASSYSSGSYEQYF. As DNA, the CDR3 is TGTGCCAGCAGTTACTCATCCGGGTCCTACGAGCAGTACTTC.

This chain joins TRBV28 and TRBJ1-5; perhaps TRBD1 as D (6 bases). Germline V lookup: CDR1 MDHEN, CDR2 SYDVKM. The CDR3 is 19 amino acids. V was shortened by 6 bases and J by 0 bases, with 24 bases between the two germline ends. CDR3 DNA sequence: TGTGCCAGCAGGGGGGAGGGGGATTCAACCTACCTTAGCAATCAGCCCCAGCATTTT. Its translation: CASRGEGDSTYLSNQPQHF.

The CDR3 DNA is TGTGCCAGCAGCCAGACTAGCGGGAGGGAAGATACGCAGTATTTT. Amino acids: CASSQTSGREDTQYF. This chain joins TRBV7-6 and TRBJ2-3, with 14 bases lining up with TRBD2. Looked up from germline, CDR1 is SGHVS and CDR2 is FNYEAQ. The CDR3 totals 15 residues. The ends lost 5 bases at V and 5 bases at J; junction bases unmatched: 3.

The V gene is TRBV28, the J gene TRBJ2-7, with 8 bases aligning to TRBD1. Germline V gene data show CDR1 as MDHEN and CDR2 as SYDVKM. CDR3 length: 13 residues. Germline trimming cut 7 bases from V and 3 bases from J; bases unmatched to any gene: 5. The CDR3 loop reads CASTFGQGYEQYF. The DNA of the CDR3 is TGTGCCAGCACCTTTGGACAGGGCTACGAGCAGTACTTC.

This chain uses TRBV19 with TRBJ2-5; 11 nucleotides agree with TRBD1. Germline V gives CDR1 LNHDA, CDR2 SQIVND (reference sequence). The CDR3 consists of 15 residues. V lost 3 bases, J lost 7 bases, and 7 bases stayed unmatched. This CDR3 reads CASSMRGQGVVTQYF. Here the CDR3 DNA reads TGTGCCAGTAGTATGAGGGGACAGGGGGTTGTGACCCAGTACTTC. Drawing the rest from reference TRBV19 and TRBJ2-5, the complete variable domain is DGGITQSPKYLFRKEGQNVTLSCEQNLNHDAMYWYRQDPGQGLRLIYYSQIVNDFQKGDIAEGYSVSREKKESFPLTVTSAQKNPTAFYLCASSMRGQGVVTQYFGPGTRLLVL.

The V call is TRBV30, the J call TRBJ1-1; no reliable D call. The CDR3 covers 12 residues. Trimming cost V 1 base and J 4 bases, with 7 bases left between them. Looked up from germline, CDR1 is GTSNPN and CDR2 is SVGIG (reference sequence). The DNA for the CDR3 is TGTGCCTGGAGTGGTAGTGGCACTGAAGCTTTCTTT. Its protein product is CAWSGSGTEAFF.

V gene TRBV9 combines with J gene TRBJ1-6; D is uncertain. CDR1 and CDR2 (germline): SGDLS, YYNGEE. CDR3 length equals 14 residues. The V end was cut by 3 bases, the J end by 6 bases, with 10 bases between. For the CDR3, the DNA is TGTGCCAGCAGCGCCGGGCCACTTAATTCACCCCTCCACTTT. It is translated as CASSAGPLNSPLHF.

The V gene is TRBV3-1 (or the pseudogene TRBV3-2), the J gene TRBJ2-2, with unresolved D. There are 15 residues in the CDR3. Trimming removed 2 bases from V and 1 base from J, with 8 bases in between. Germline V gene sequence: CDR1 LGHDT, CDR2 YNNKEL (reference sequence). CDR3: CASSQKLKNTGELFF. The CDR3 nucleotides are TGTGCCAGCAGCCAAAAACTCAAGAACACCGGGGAGCTGTTTTTT.

This chain links TRBV20-1 with TRBJ2-4, with TRBD2 matching 9 bases. CDR1 and CDR2 from the germline V gene are DFQATT and SNEGSKA (reference sequence). This CDR3 spans 17 amino acids. V was clipped by 3 bases and J by 0 bases; unmatched bases: 9. CDR3 in amino acids: CSASIAGVDLAKNIQYF. The DNA of the CDR3 is TGCAGTGCTAGTATAGCGGGAGTTGATCTAGCCAAAAACATTCAGTACTTC.

This chain connects TRBV19 to TRBJ1-2; 9 nucleotides match TRBD1. V trimming: 6 bases; J trimming: 0 bases; junction bases outside the gene matches: 8. CDR3 size: 16 residues. The germline CDR1 and CDR2 sequences are LNHDA and SQIVND (reference sequence). The CDR3 loop reads CASRGGTGNANYGYTF. CDR3 DNA: TGTGCCAGTAGAGGGGGGACAGGGAATGCTAACTATGGCTACACCTTC.

This rearrangement joins TRBV19 to TRBJ2-5; D uncertain. The CDR3 totals 12 residues. V was cut by 4 bases and J by 4 bases, with 7 bases left in between. Germline lookup yields CDR1 LNHDA and CDR2 SQIVND (reference sequence). As DNA, the CDR3 is TGTGCCAGTAGTACACCCGGAGAGACCCAGTACTTC. Amino acid sequence: CASSTPGETQYF.

The gene calls are TRBV19 and TRBJ2-1; perhaps TRBD1 as D (5 bases). V was cut by 0 bases and J by 6 bases, with 15 bases left in between. This CDR3 comprises 16 residues. From germline, CDR1 is LNHDA and CDR2 SQIVND (reference sequence). The CDR3 DNA reads TGTGCCAGTAGTATAGAAGGGGCAGGGAATTTCAATGAGCAGTTCTTC. It encodes CASSIEGAGNFNEQFF.

The chain employs TRBV6-1 and TRBJ1-2; D may be TRBD1 (6 bases). Trimming cost V 2 bases and J 5 bases, with 21 bases left between them. The CDR3 sequence is 17 residues long. Germline V gene lookup returns CDR1 MNHNS and CDR2 SASEGT. CDR3 loop: CASSESLTRQVRYGYTF. The DNA of the CDR3 is TGTGCCAGCAGTGAATCCCTTACGAGACAGGTCCGATATGGCTACACCTTC.

This chain uses TRBV28 with TRBJ1-2; D call uncertain. V was clipped by 3 bases and J by 7 bases, with 15 bases between them. In germline, CDR1 is MDHEN, CDR2 SYDVKM. The CDR3 contains 14 residues. CDR3 DNA: TGTGCCAGCAGTTTGCTACCCGGGCCGGGTGGCTACACCTTC. Translation: CASSLLPGPGGYTF.

In regard to this clone: This specimen includes other DNA sequences encoding the same CDR3. V and J are TRBV7-3 and TRBJ2-3, with a weak D call TRBD2 (5 bases). Germline CDR1 SGHTA, CDR2 FQGTGA. Trimming stripped 5 bases from V and 3 bases from J, with 12 bases between. The CDR3 runs 14 residues. The CDR3 DNA sequence: TGTGCCAGCAGCCCCCCGGGAAGTACAGATACGCAGTATTTT. Translated, it gives CASSPPGSTDTQYF.

V is TRBV4-1 and J is TRBJ2-1; TRBD2 agrees at 12 bases. The CDR3 length is 19 residues. Germline assignment: CDR1 MGHRA and CDR2 YSYEKL. J was trimmed by 8 bases and V by 1 base; bases with no gene match: 15. Here the CDR3 reads CASSQGLAGVLPTRHEQFF. DNA for the CDR3: TGCGCCAGCAGCCAAGGACTAGCGGGAGTTCTGCCTACCAGGCATGAGCAGTTCTTC.

The genes are TRBV27 and TRBJ1-1; the D gene is possibly TRBD1 (6 bases). With 8 bases removed from V and 1 base from J, the gap between germline ends came to 11 bases. Germline values: CDR1 MNHEY, CDR2 SMNVEV (reference sequence). There are 13 residues in the CDR3. DNA for the CDR3: TGTGCCAGCCGGGTGGGGGCGAACACTGAAGCTTTCTTT. This codes for CASRVGANTEAFF.

This chain joins TRBV18 and TRBJ2-2; D remains ambiguous. CDR3 length: 14 amino acids. CDR1 KGHSH and CDR2 LQKENI come from the germline V gene. Trimming shortened V by 1 base and J by 1 base, and 4 bases separated the two germline ends. The CDR3 region is CASSPLGNTGELFF. DNA for the CDR3: TGTGCCAGCTCACCACTGGGGAACACCGGGGAGCTGTTTTTT.

This chain links TRBV7-9 with TRBJ1-1; TRBD1 matches 10 bases. This CDR3 has 15 amino acids. The V segment lost 4 bases and the J segment 3 bases; nucleotides outside the gene matches: 5. CDR1 and CDR2 (germline): SEHNR, FQNEAQ (reference sequence). CDR3 nucleotide sequence: TGTGCCAGCAGCTCCCGACAGGGGGCTGACACTGAAGCTTTCTTT. Translated: CASSSRQGADTEAFF.

The chain uses TRBV9 and TRBJ1-2; possible D gene TRBD1, 6 bases. The germline gives CDR1 SGDLS, CDR2 YYNGEE. Trimming shortened V by 0 bases and J by 4 bases, and 13 bases separated the two germline ends. This CDR3 region has 15 residues. CDR3 sequence (DNA): TGTGCCAGCAGCGTAGTGGACGGGGGCATCTATGGCTACACCTTC. Translation gives CASSVVDGGIYGYTF.

The chain employs TRBV5-6 and TRBJ2-2; 8 nucleotides line up with TRBD1. CDR1 is SGHDT, CDR2 YYEEEE, per germline. This CDR3 spans 16 amino acids. V gave up 4 bases and J gave up 1 base; unmatched junction bases: 6. The CDR3 sequence: CASSPKTGVNTGELFF. The CDR3 DNA follows: TGTGCCAGCAGCCCTAAGACAGGGGTGAACACCGGGGAGCTGTTTTTT. Full variable domain (outside the CDR3, taken from reference TRBV5-6 and TRBJ2-2): DAGVTQSPTHLIKTRGQQVTLRCSPKSGHDTVSWYQQALGQGPQFIFQYYEEEERQRGNFPDRFSGHQFPNYSSELNVNALLLGDSALYLCASSPKTGVNTGELFFGEGSRLTVL.

CDR3 sequence (DNA): TGCGCCAGCAGCCAAGCTACAGACTATAACTATGGCTACACCTTC. Translated: CASSQATDYNYGYTF. V gene TRBV4-3 combines with J gene TRBJ1-2; D remains ambiguous. The CDR3 length is 15 residues. V lost 1 base and J lost 1, with 10 bases in between. Germline V gene sequence: CDR1 LGHNA, CDR2 YSLEER.

This sequence joins TRBV3-1 (or the pseudogene TRBV3-2) and TRBJ1-1, with D possibly being TRBD1 (5 bases). Trimming cost V 4 bases and J 4 bases, with 10 bases left between them. CDR1 is LGHDT, CDR2 YNNKEL, per germline (reference sequence). The CDR3 spans 13 residues. Here the CDR3 DNA reads TGTGCCAGCAGCCCTTTGGGGGGCACTGAAGCTTTCTTT. This sequence encodes CASSPLGGTEAFF.

This clone was detected only once. The genes are TRBV18 and TRBJ2-2; D is possibly TRBD1 (5 bases). This CDR3 spans 14 amino acids. Germline V lookup: CDR1 KGHSH, CDR2 LQKENI. V gave up 8 bases and J gave up 5 bases, with 15 bases separating them. The DNA of the CDR3 is TGTGCCAGCAGGACCCCTAGGGGAACCGGGGAGCTGTTTTTT. The encoded protein is CASRTPRGTGELFF.